These 27 T cell receptor beta chains were all obtained from the same sample, sequenced in a study of cytomegalovirus exposure and HLA in healthy donors. This PCR relied on a set of 60 Vbeta primers and 13 Jbeta primers. Measured with immunoSEQ multiplex PCR; TCRdb has only the in-frame clones, and not every one. The sample shows 150,000 or so clones, around 82% of them seen only once. Material: PBMCs. These receptors came from a woman aged 40 to 55 in good health and CMV-seropositive.

This clone turned up a few times. This sequence joins TRBV7-2 and TRBJ1-2, with D hard to call. V lost 5 bases, J lost 0 bases, and 16 bases lay in between. The CDR3 extends over 16 amino acids. Germline assignment: CDR1 SGHTA and CDR2 FQGNSA. The CDR3 DNA reads as TGTGCCAGCAGCGCTAGCCCGACAATTCCTAACTATGGCTACACCTTC. Translating gives CASSASPTIPNYGYTF.

V usage is TRBV9 and J usage is TRBJ2-7; 11 nucleotides line up with TRBD2. Germline V gene lookup returns CDR1 SGDLS and CDR2 YYNGEE. The CDR3 is 15 residues long. V shed 0 bases and J 3 bases; nucleotides not matched to a gene: 2. CDR3 coding DNA: TGTGCCAGCAGCGTAGACGGGACTAGCGGCTACGAGCAGTACTTC. It encodes CASSVDGTSGYEQYF.

A few counts support this clone. The chain has TRBV6-6 and TRBJ1-2; no reliable D call. This CDR3 has 16 amino acids. The germline V gene encodes CDR1 MNHNY and CDR2 SVGAGI (reference sequence). Trimming removed 5 bases at V and 6 bases at J, with 22 bases between. This CDR3 is CASSQHLQIGSDGYTF. The CDR3, as DNA: TGTGCCAGCAGTCAACACCTACAGATTGGATCTGATGGCTACACCTTC.

The CDR3 here is CASSTGLAPYEQYF. The CDR3 nucleotides are TGCGCCAGCAGCACGGGACTAGCCCCATACGAGCAGTACTTC. The chain links TRBV5-1 to TRBJ2-7; 9 bases line up with TRBD2. The CDR3 sequence is 14 residues long. J lost 4 bases, V lost 4 bases, and 6 bases had no gene match. CDR1 and CDR2 (germline): SGHRS, YFSETQ.

This sequence joins TRBV2 and TRBJ1-6; unclear D gene. V lost 4 bases and J lost 10, with 11 bases in between. Germline V lookup: CDR1 SNHLY, CDR2 FYNNEI. The CDR3 length is 13 residues. This chain's CDR3 is CASSGASLSPLHF. For the CDR3, the DNA is TGTGCCAGCAGTGGGGCAAGTTTGTCACCCCTCCACTTT.

V usage is TRBV5-4 and J usage is TRBJ2-7; 10 bases map to TRBD2. V shed 0 bases and J 5 bases; nucleotides not matched to a gene: 8. Looked up from germline, CDR1 is SGHNT and CDR2 is YYREEE (reference sequence). This CDR3 is 16 amino acids long. The CDR3, as DNA: TGTGCCAGCAGCTTGGAAGCGCTAGCGGGAGCCCACGAGCAGTACTTC. As protein: CASSLEALAGAHEQYF. Supplemented by reference TRBV5-4 and TRBJ2-7, the full variable domain reads ETGVTQSPTHLIKTRGQQVTLRCSSQSGHNTVSWYQQALGQGPQFIFQYYREEENGRGNFPPRFSGLQFPNYSSELNVNALELDDSALYLCASSLEALAGAHEQYFGPGTRLTVT.

Turning to this clone: An end of the junction differs from the germline gene, which may be a read error. V usage is TRBV10-3 and J usage is TRBJ2-7; possibly TRBD2 for D (6 bases). This CDR3 comprises 13 residues. Germline-derived CDR1 and CDR2 are ENHRY and SYGVKD. The CDR3 nucleotides read TGTGCCATCGGCGAGTCCGAGGCAGCGGGCCACGATTTC. As protein: CAIGESEAAGHDF.

This clone was observed a single time. This chain uses TRBV5-4 with TRBJ2-2; no firm D call. Germline-derived CDR1 and CDR2 are SGHNT and YYREEE (reference sequence). V lost 0 bases and J 1 base, leaving 10 bases between the germline ends. The CDR3 totals 16 residues. The CDR3 sequence: CASSLAAQVNTGELFF. CDR3 DNA: TGTGCCAGCAGCTTGGCCGCTCAGGTGAACACCGGGGAGCTGTTTTTT.

This clone was recorded once. The gene calls are TRBV21-1 and TRBJ2-1; TRBD2, the table's D call, was not compared with the DNA. TRBV21-1 is tagged as a pseudogene. This CDR3 region has 18 residues. The DNA of the CDR3 is TGTGCCAGCAGCATGGGGGGGACTAGCGGGAGTGGTTACAATGAGCAGTTCTTC. Its protein product is CASSMGGTSGSGYNEQFF.

The rearrangement uses TRBV27 and TRBJ2-3, with 7 bases fitting TRBD2. This CDR3 comprises 11 residues. The J segment lost 10 bases and the V segment lost 11 bases, leaving 9 bases of the junction unmatched. CDR1 and CDR2 from the germline V gene are MNHEY and SMNVEV (reference sequence). The CDR3 is CAAGVGYAQYF. The CDR3 DNA reads as TGTGCCGCGGGGGTCGGGTATGCGCAGTATTTT.

J is TRBJ2-1 and V is TRBV10-3; 8 bases match TRBD2. The germline V gene has CDR1 ENHRY and CDR2 SYGVKD. The CDR3 runs 14 residues. V lost 11 bases to trimming and J lost 6 bases; unmatched junction nucleotides: 12. CDR3 sequence reads: CAVGTGGTANEQFF. Written as DNA, the CDR3 is TGTGCCGTAGGTACGGGAGGGACGGCCAATGAGCAGTTCTTC.

This rearrangement joins TRBV7-2 to TRBJ2-7, with a weak D call TRBD1 (5 bases). V lost 7 bases to trimming and J lost 2 bases, with 18 bases between them. CDR3 length: 15 residues. Germline values: CDR1 SGHTA, CDR2 FQGNSA. CDR3 bases: TGTGCCAGCATCCAAGCTCCCAGGGCCCCCTACGAGCAGTACTTC. This sequence encodes CASIQAPRAPYEQYF.

The rearrangement links TRBV28 to TRBJ2-5; 10 bases match TRBD1. The CDR3 runs to 16 residues. With 2 bases clipped from V and 3 bases from J, the junction kept 6 bases outside the gene matches. Germline V gene lookup returns CDR1 MDHEN and CDR2 SYDVKM. This CDR3 is CASSLSGGTGEETQYF. In DNA, the CDR3 is TGTGCCAGCAGTTTAAGTGGGGGGACAGGGGAAGAGACCCAGTACTTC.

The rearrangement uses TRBV6-1 and TRBJ2-3; D unclear. This CDR3 is built from 14 residues. Between the trimmed V and J ends, which lost 6 bases and 0 bases, there was a span of 10 bases. Germline V gives CDR1 MNHNS, CDR2 SASEGT. The DNA for the CDR3 is TGTGCCAGCAGGACGACATCTAGCACAGATACGCAGTATTTT. It is translated as CASRTTSSTDTQYF.

The CDR3 spells CASSAPLEGTDTQYF. The CDR3 DNA reads TGTGCCAGCAGCGCCCCCCTTGAGGGCACAGATACGCAGTATTTT. V usage is TRBV11-3 and J usage is TRBJ2-3, with D unclear. CDR3 length: 15 residues. Trimming left V 5 bases short and J 1 base short, with 13 bases between. CDR1 and CDR2 from the germline V gene are SGHNT and YENEEA.

The chain couples TRBV9 to TRBJ2-5; 7 nucleotides match TRBD2. There are 16 residues in the CDR3. V trimming: 2 bases; J trimming: 2 bases; junction bases outside the gene matches: 9. Germline CDR1 reads SGDLS; CDR2 reads YYNGEE. The DNA for the CDR3 is TGTGCCAGCAGCGTGAGGGCCCAAGCGGGGCAAGAGACCCAGTACTTC. Protein sequence: CASSVRAQAGQETQYF.

The chain carries TRBV6-5 and TRBJ1-5; D may be TRBD1 (6 bases). The length of the CDR3 is 15 residues. Deletions cut 5 bases from V and 6 bases from J, with 17 bases between. Per the germline V gene, CDR1 is MNHEY and CDR2 is SVGAGI. The CDR3 is CASSQQGFSGQPQHF. CDR3 bases: TGTGCCAGCAGTCAACAGGGTTTTTCGGGTCAGCCCCAGCATTTT.

In its sample, this clone was seen once. The chain is built from TRBV7-9 and TRBJ1-3; D unresolved. The CDR3 length is 14 residues. V was cut by 6 bases and J by 0 bases, with 9 bases left in between. The germline gives CDR1 SEHNR, CDR2 FQNEAQ (reference sequence). The CDR3 region is CASSLLLSGNTIYF. The CDR3 region has the DNA TGTGCCAGCAGTTTACTCCTCTCTGGAAACACCATATATTTT.

V is TRBV10-1 and J is TRBJ2-1; 10 positions match TRBD2. The CDR3 extends over 19 amino acids. V lost 3 bases and J lost 6; bases outside the gene matches: 17. Per germline, CDR1 WNHNN and CDR2 SYGVQD (reference sequence). The CDR3 nucleotides read TGCGCCAGCAGTGAAGGTCTAGCGGGAGTGTTCCCAGGGAGCAATGAGCAGTTCTTC. Protein product: CASSEGLAGVFPGSNEQFF.

V and J are TRBV19 and TRBJ2-5, with 14 bases identical to TRBD2. With V trimmed by 5 bases and J by 2 bases, 10 bases remained unmatched. Germline lookup yields CDR1 LNHDA and CDR2 SQIVND (reference sequence). CDR3 length equals 18 residues. The CDR3 DNA reads as TGTGCCAGTAGTTCTAAACGTGGGACTAGCGGGAGACAAGAGACCCAGTACTTC. Its translation is CASSSKRGTSGRQETQYF.

The CDR3 is CASSLRAGFANSYEQYF. CDR3 DNA sequence: TGTGCCAGCAGTTTACGGGCAGGGTTCGCCAACTCCTACGAGCAGTACTTC. This chain joins TRBV27 and TRBJ2-7; possible D gene TRBD1, 5 bases. Trimming shortened V by 2 bases and J by 0 bases, and 17 bases separated the two germline ends. The germline V gene encodes CDR1 MNHEY and CDR2 SMNVEV (reference sequence). The CDR3 runs 17 residues.

The CDR3 nucleotides are TGCGCCAGCAGCGTGACAGGGGGAACCGGGGAGCTGTTTTTT. Amino acid sequence: CASSVTGGTGELFF. The chain employs TRBV5-1 and TRBJ2-2, with TRBD1 matching 9 bases. V gave up 4 bases and J gave up 5 bases; unmatched junction bases: 3. Germline CDR1 is SGHRS and CDR2 is YFSETQ. The CDR3 extends over 14 amino acids.

This clone appeared a few times. V usage is TRBV6-1 and J usage is TRBJ2-1, with 9 bases matching TRBD1. CDR3 length equals 14 residues. V trimming: 7 bases; J trimming: 5 bases; junction bases outside the gene matches: 6. Germline V gene sequence: CDR1 MNHNS, CDR2 SASEGT. The CDR3 is CASNPDRGDNEQFF. The CDR3 nucleotides read TGTGCCAGCAATCCCGACAGGGGGGACAATGAGCAGTTCTTC.

This clone was found once. V gene TRBV5-1 combines with J gene TRBJ2-1; D uncertain. From germline, CDR1 is SGHRS and CDR2 YFSETQ. This CDR3 comprises 14 residues. V gave up 1 base and J gave up 0 bases, with 5 bases separating them. This CDR3 reads CASSLYSSYNEQFF. Written as DNA, the CDR3 is TGCGCCAGCAGCTTGTACAGCTCCTACAATGAGCAGTTCTTC.

This chain uses TRBV6-4 with TRBJ1-5; D not resolved. V was cut by 2 bases and J by 0 bases, with 11 bases left in between. This CDR3 has 16 amino acids. Germline values: CDR1 MRHNA, CDR2 SNTAGT. The CDR3 region is CASSDGLDYSNQPQHF. For the CDR3, the DNA is TGTGCCAGCAGTGACGGTTTGGACTATAGCAATCAGCCCCAGCATTTT.

CDR3 nucleotide sequence: TGTGCCAGCAGACCCGGGACAGGGGGAAATCAGCCCCAGCATTTT. Its translation: CASRPGTGGNQPQHF. This chain uses TRBV28 with TRBJ1-5; 11 positions agree with TRBD1. Germline loops: CDR1 MDHEN, CDR2 SYDVKM. The J segment lost 4 bases and the V segment lost 6 bases, leaving 5 bases of the junction unmatched. This CDR3 comprises 15 residues.

The chain combines TRBV10-3 with TRBJ2-1; tentative D call: TRBD2 (6 bases). The CDR3 totals 13 residues. Between the trimmed V and J ends, which lost 10 bases and 3 bases, there was a span of 13 bases. Germline assignment: CDR1 ENHRY and CDR2 SYGVKD. CDR3 protein: CASDSGSYNEQFF. The CDR3 coding sequence is TGTGCCAGCGACTCCGGGAGCTACAATGAGCAGTTCTTC.